Included here is one T cell receptor (beta chain) sequence, with context. Losses at the gene ends were 1 base for V and 8 bases for J; bases not matched to a gene: 5. CDR3 length: 15 amino acids. From germline, CDR1 is SGHVS and CDR2 FNYEAQ. This sample is drawn from a study of cytomegalovirus exposure and HLA in healthy donors. Study context: The Caucasian-associated ancestry cluster held 80% to 90% of 300 to 500 genotyped donors.

PCR amplification relied on 60 Vbeta primers (plus 13 Jbeta primers). Assay: immunoSEQ multiplex PCR; the TCRdb copy retains only in-frame clones and omits some. The table shows roughly 100,000 clones, with 75% to 80% occurring only once. Input material: PBMCs. This receptor was identified in a man aged 55 to 70 in good health and CMV-seropositive. The rearrangement uses TRBV7-6 and TRBJ2-1; 10 bases are a match to TRBD2. Written as DNA, the CDR3 is TGTGCCAGCAGCTTAGTAGCGGGGGGCCGTGATGAGCAGTTCTTC. Translated: CASSLVAGGRDEQFF. The complete variable domain, with remaining parts taken from reference TRBV7-6 and TRBJ2-1, reads GAGVSQSPRYKVTKRGQDVALRCDPISGHVSLYWYRQALGQGPEFLTYFNYEAQQDKSGLPNDRFSAERPEGSISTLTIQRTEQRDSAMYRCASSLVAGGRDEQFFGPGTRLTVL.